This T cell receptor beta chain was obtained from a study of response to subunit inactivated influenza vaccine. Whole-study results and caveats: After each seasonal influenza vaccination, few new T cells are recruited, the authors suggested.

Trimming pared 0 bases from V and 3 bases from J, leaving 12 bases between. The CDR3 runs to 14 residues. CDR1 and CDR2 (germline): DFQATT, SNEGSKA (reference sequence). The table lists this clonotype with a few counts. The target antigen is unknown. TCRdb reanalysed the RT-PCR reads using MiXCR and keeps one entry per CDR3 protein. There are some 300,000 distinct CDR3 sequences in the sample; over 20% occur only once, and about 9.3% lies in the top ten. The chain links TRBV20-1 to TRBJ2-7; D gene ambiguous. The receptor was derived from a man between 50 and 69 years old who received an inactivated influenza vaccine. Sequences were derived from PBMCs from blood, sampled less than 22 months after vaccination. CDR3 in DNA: TGCAGTGCTAGAGATCGAGCGTTTGGCTACGAGCAGTACTTC. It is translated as CSARDRAFGYEQYF.